The 7 T cell receptor beta chains below all came from one sample that was sequenced in a study of PD-1 blockade in classical Hodgkin lymphoma. This table comes from immunoSEQ multiplex PCR, and its TCRdb copy is limited to in-frame clones, with some not included. The sample has tens of thousands of clones, 60% to 80% seen once. Time point meaning: cycle 4 day 1 (C4D1), after 5 to 7 weeks of nivolumab. Relapse after autologous stem cell transplantation occurred in every patient, and brentuximab vedotin exposure varied. Sequencing used peripheral blood mononuclear cells (PBMCs), obtained before the fourth cycle of nivolumab. These receptors were obtained from a human donor with classical Hodgkin lymphoma.

This clone appeared a single time. This sequence joins TRBV11-1 and TRBJ1-2; the D gene is possibly TRBD1 (5 bases). This CDR3 has 13 amino acids. Trimming removed 1 base from V and 8 bases from J, with 11 bases in between. The germline CDR1 and CDR2 sequences are SGHAT and FQDESV (reference sequence). The DNA of the CDR3 is TGTGCCAGCAGCTTAGGTGGGGCTCGAGGCTACACCTTC. Translating it yields CASSLGGARGYTF.

The V gene is TRBV7-2, the J gene TRBJ2-7; perhaps D is TRBD1 or TRBD2 (6 bases each). Germline CDR1 SGHTA, CDR2 FQGNSA. The CDR3 covers 14 residues. V lost 3 bases, J lost 5 bases, and 14 bases lay in between. CDR3 loop: CASSLWGALNEQYF. In DNA form, the CDR3 reads TGTGCCAGCAGCTTGTGGGGGGCCCTTAACGAGCAGTACTTC. Combining the CDR3 with reference TRBV7-2 and TRBJ2-7 gives the whole variable domain GAGVSQSPSNKVTEKGKDVELRCDPISGHTALYWYRQSLGQGLEFLIYFQGNSAPDKSGLPSDRFSAERTGGSVSTLTIQRTQQEDSAVYLCASSLWGALNEQYFGPGTRLTVT.

This clone has only one observation. The chain recombines TRBV11-2 with TRBJ2-3; TRBD2 agrees at 8 bases. V lost 1 base to trimming and J lost 4 bases; unmatched junction nucleotides: 4. CDR1 SGHAT and CDR2 FQNNGV come from the germline V gene. The CDR3 has 15 amino acids. The CDR3 is CASSLGRGGADTQYF. For the CDR3, the DNA is TGTGCCAGCAGCTTAGGCCGGGGGGGGGCAGATACGCAGTATTTT.

This chain links TRBV4-1 with TRBJ2-5; possible D gene TRBD2, 6 bases. Trimming shortened V by 4 bases and J by 3 bases, and 18 bases separated the two germline ends. Germline V gives CDR1 MGHRA, CDR2 YSYEKL. The length of the CDR3 is 16 residues. DNA for the CDR3: TGCGCCAGCAGCCTTGTGGGTGGGGGGAGGAAAGAGACCCAGTACTTC. This encodes CASSLVGGGRKETQYF.

The chain employs TRBV9 and TRBJ1-3, with D unresolved. Looked up from germline, CDR1 is SGDLS and CDR2 is YYNGEE. Trimming removed 3 bases at V and 6 bases at J, with 16 bases between. This CDR3 is 15 amino acids long. The CDR3 here is CASSARSSSENTIYF. The DNA of the CDR3 is TGTGCCAGCAGCGCTCGGAGTTCTTCGGAAAACACCATATATTTT.

The chain combines TRBV5-8 with TRBJ1-3; possibly TRBD1 for D (5 bases). The CDR3 contains 16 residues. With 4 bases removed from V and 0 bases from J, the gap between germline ends came to 14 bases. Germline values: CDR1 SGHTS, CDR2 YDEGEE. CDR3 in DNA: TGTGCCAGCAGCACTGGGACGGTGAGCTCTGGAAACACCATATATTTT. Translation: CASSTGTVSSGNTIYF.

The J gene is TRBJ2-1, the V gene TRBV18, with TRBD1 identical over 9 bases. Germline V lookup: CDR1 KGHSH, CDR2 LQKENI. V lost 4 bases and J lost 7; bases outside the gene matches: 14. This CDR3 is 17 amino acids long. The CDR3 region has the DNA TGTGCCAGCTCACAAGGGACAGGGATATTAATGAGGAATGAGCAGTTCTTC. Its translation: CASSQGTGILMRNEQFF. Using reference TRBV18 and TRBJ2-1 for the parts outside the CDR3, the full variable domain is NAGVMQNPRHLVRRRGQEARLRCSPMKGHSHVYWYRQLPEEGLKFMVYLQKENIIDESGMPKERFSAEFPKEGPSILRIQQVVRGDSAAYFCASSQGTGILMRNEQFFGPGTRLTVL.